This T cell receptor (beta chain) is from a study of cytomegalovirus exposure and HLA in healthy donors. Study conclusions and caveats: Analyses of presence/absence relied on an assumption of roughly uniform sequencing depth across donors. Specificity of a few CMV-associated chains for CMV antigens was verified in vitro.

In germline, CDR1 is MDHEN, CDR2 SYDVKM. The CDR3 runs to 16 residues. Germline trimming cut 7 bases from V and 2 bases from J; bases unmatched to any gene: 10. This clone was found once. Its specificity is not known. Both 60 Vbeta primers and 13 Jbeta primers went into the PCR. Produced via immunoSEQ multiplex PCR; TCRdb's table is partial and in-frame only. This sample has about 190,000 clones, with roughly 85% found just once. This chain joins TRBV28 and TRBJ2-1; 8 bases align to TRBD2. The source of this sequence is a boy under 10 years old in good health and CMV-seronegative. Sequenced: PBMCs. Written as DNA, the CDR3 is TGTGCCAGCACCGGGGGGGAAGCGGCTACCTACAATGAGCAGTTCTTC. Its translation is CASTGGEAATYNEQFF.